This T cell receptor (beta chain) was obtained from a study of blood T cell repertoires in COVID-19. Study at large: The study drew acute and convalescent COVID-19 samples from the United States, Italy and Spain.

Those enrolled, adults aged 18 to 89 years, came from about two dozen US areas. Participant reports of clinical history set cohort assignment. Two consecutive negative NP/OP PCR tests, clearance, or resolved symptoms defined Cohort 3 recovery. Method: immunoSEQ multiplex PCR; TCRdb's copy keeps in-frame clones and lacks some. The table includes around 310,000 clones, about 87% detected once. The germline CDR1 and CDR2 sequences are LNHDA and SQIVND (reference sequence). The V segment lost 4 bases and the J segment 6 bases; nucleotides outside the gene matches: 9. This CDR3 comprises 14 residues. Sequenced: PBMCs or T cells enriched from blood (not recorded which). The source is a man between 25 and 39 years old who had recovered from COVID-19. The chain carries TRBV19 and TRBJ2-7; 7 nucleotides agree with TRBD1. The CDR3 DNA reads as TGTGCCAGTAGTAACCAGGGGGTTTCAGGCGAGCAGTACTTC. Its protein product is CASSNQGVSGEQYF.